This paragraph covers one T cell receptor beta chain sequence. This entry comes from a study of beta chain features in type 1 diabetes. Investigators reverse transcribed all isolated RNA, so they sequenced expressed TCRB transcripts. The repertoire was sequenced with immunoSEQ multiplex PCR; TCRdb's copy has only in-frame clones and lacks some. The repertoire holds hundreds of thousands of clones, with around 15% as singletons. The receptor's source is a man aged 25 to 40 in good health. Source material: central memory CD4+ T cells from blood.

CDR3 loop: CASSHLSGAPSTQYF. In nucleotides, the CDR3 is TGTGCCAGCAGCCACTTATCCGGGGCCCCATCTACCCAGTACTTC. This chain joins TRBV14 and TRBJ2-5; D possibly matches TRBD1 or TRBD2 (5 bases each). V lost 3 bases and J 8 bases, leaving 19 bases between the germline ends. The CDR3 length is 15 residues. Looked up from germline, CDR1 is SGHDN and CDR2 is FVKESK. Based on the CDR3 plus reference TRBV14 and TRBJ2-5, the full variable domain is EAGVTQFPSHSVIEKGQTVTLRCDPISGHDNLYWYRRVMGKEIKFLLHFVKESKQDESGMPNNRFLAERTGGTYSTLKVQPAELEDSGVYFCASSHLSGAPSTQYFGPGTRLLVL.